This TCR beta chain is from a study of blood T cell repertoires in COVID-19. The length of the CDR3 is 17 residues. The repertoire was sequenced with immunoSEQ multiplex PCR; TCRdb's copy has only in-frame clones and lacks some. Here the sample spans about 89,000 clones, 87% being singletons. The TCR was taken from a male donor with acute or convalescent COVID-19. The genes are TRBV1 and TRBJ2-5; the tabulated D call, TRBD1, remains unverified against the DNA. TRBV1 is recorded as a pseudogene. Sequenced input: peripheral blood. The CDR3 nucleotides read TGCACCAGCAGCCGAAGGGGAAGAGGGACAGGGGCTGGGACCCAGTACTTC. It encodes CTSSRRGRGTGAGTQYF.